The sequence of this T cell receptor (beta chain) was determined in a study of blood T cell repertoires in COVID-19. Turning to the study itself: The United States, Italy and Spain provided the acute and convalescent COVID-19 samples. T cells, B-cell-depleted T cells, or PBMCs provided the cDNA or gDNA that served as material.

As processed by the authors: Amplification of reference gene primers provided the estimated nucleated cell counts. Repertoires were generated with immunoSEQ multiplex PCR, while TCRdb's copy carries only in-frame clones and drops some. The V and J calls and clone size come from that table; D and trimming were worked out from the DNA. The sample carries hundreds of thousands of clones, around four fifths recorded once. V gave up 5 bases and J gave up 2 bases, with 25 bases separating them. Germline V CDR1 and CDR2: SEHNR, FQNEAQ (reference sequence). The CDR3 extends over 19 amino acids. The gene calls are TRBV7-9 and TRBJ1-5, with D possibly matching TRBD1 (6 bases). Specimen: peripheral blood. This clonotype was obtained from an elderly woman with active or convalescent COVID-19. This CDR3 is CASSKSQGTKGKGNQPQHF. CDR3 sequence (DNA): TGTGCCAGCAGCAAAAGTCAGGGGACGAAAGGGAAGGGCAATCAGCCCCAGCATTTT.